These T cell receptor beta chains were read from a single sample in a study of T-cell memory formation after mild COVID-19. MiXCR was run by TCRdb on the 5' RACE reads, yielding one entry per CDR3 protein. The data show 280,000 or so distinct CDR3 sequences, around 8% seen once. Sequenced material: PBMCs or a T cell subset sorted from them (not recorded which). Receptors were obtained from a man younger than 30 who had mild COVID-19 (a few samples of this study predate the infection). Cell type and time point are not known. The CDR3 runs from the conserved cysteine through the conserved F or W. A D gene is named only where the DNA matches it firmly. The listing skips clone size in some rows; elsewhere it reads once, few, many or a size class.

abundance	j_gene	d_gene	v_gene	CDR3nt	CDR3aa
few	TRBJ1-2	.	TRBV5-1	TGCGCCAGCAGGACAGGATATCGTATCTATGGCTACACCTTC	CASRTGYRIYGYTF
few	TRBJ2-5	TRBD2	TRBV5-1	TGCGCCAGCAGGCCCGCGGGCGGGGGTTCAGTCGAGACCCAGTACTTC	CASRPAGGGSVETQYF
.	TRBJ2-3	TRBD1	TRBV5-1	TGCGCCAGCAGCTTGGCCCAGACAGGGGTCAGTAATACGCAGTATTTT	CASSLAQTGVSNTQYF
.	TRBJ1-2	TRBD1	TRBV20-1	TGCAGTGGGTCCGGACAGGGTCCCACGGATGGCTACACCTTC	CSGSGQGPTDGYTF
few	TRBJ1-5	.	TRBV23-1	TGCGCCAGCAGTCAATTGGGATGGCATCAGCCCCAGCATTTT	CASSQLGWHQPQHF
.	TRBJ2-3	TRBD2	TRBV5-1	TGCGCCAGCAGCTTGGCGACTAGCGGGGAGGTAGATACGCAGTATTTT	CASSLATSGEVDTQYF
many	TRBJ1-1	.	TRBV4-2	TGTGCCAGCAGCGCACGTCGGAACACTGAAGCTTTCTTT	CASSARRNTEAFF
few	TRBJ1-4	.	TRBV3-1	TGTGCCAGCAGCGCGAGGATACAGGAAGGTGAAAAACTGTTTTTT	CASSARIQEGEKLFF
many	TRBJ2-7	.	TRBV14	TGTGCCAGCAGCCAAGGCCGAAACCCTAGGACAACCTACGAGCAGTACTTC	CASSQGRNPRTTYEQYF
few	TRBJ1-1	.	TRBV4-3	TGCGCCAGCAGCCAAGATTCCACAGACTTGAACACTGAAGCTTTCTTT	CASSQDSTDLNTEAFF
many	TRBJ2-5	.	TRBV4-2	TGTGCCAGCAGCCAGGATCGAGAGACCCAGTACTTC	CASSQDRETQYF
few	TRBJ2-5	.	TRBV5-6	TGTGCCAGCAGTCTTCTCTGGGGGCTCAGGGAGACCCAGTACTTC	CASSLLWGLRETQYF
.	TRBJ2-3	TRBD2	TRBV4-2	TGTGCCAGCAGCCAACCCTCCGGGACTAGCGGGAGCACAGATACGCAGTATTTT	CASSQPSGTSGSTDTQYF
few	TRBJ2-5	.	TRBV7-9	TGTGCCAGCAGCTTAGGCGTGGTTGGAATCGGGGAGACCCAGTACTTC	CASSLGVVGIGETQYF
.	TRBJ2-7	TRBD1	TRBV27	TGTGCCAGCAGTTTAGCGGGTCAGGGGGTTCCCTACGAGCAGTACTTC	CASSLAGQGVPYEQYF
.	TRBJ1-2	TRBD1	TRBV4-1	TGCGCCAGCAGCCAAGGGACAGGGCTTTTTGGCTACACCTTC	CASSQGTGLFGYTF
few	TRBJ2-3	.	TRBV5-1	TGCGCCAGCAGCTCGGAGACAGGCACAGATACGCAGTATTTT	CASSSETGTDTQYF
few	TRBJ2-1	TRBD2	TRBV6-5	TGTGCCAGCAGTTATGGGGCTAGCGGGGGGGCAATGGACAATGAGCAGTTCTTC	CASSYGASGGAMDNEQFF
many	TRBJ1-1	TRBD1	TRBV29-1	TGCAGCGTTCCGGGACAGGGGGCCTACAGCTCAGCTTTCTTT	CSVPGQGAYSSAFF
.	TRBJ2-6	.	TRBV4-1	TGCGCCAGCAGCCCCTCCGTCCGGGTTGCCGGGCAGGGTTATTCTGGGGCCAACGTCCTGACTTTC	CASSPSVRVAGQGYSGANVLTF
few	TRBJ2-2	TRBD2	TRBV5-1	TGCGCCAGCAGCTGGCAGAGGACTAGCGGGGGGGCCAACACCGGGGAGCTGTTTTTT	CASSWQRTSGGANTGELFF
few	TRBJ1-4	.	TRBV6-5	TGTGCCAGCAGTCGCGGACTTGCAACTAATGAAAAACTGTTTTTT	CASSRGLATNEKLFF
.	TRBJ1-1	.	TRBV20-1	TGCAGTGCTAGAGTGAGCTCAGGAGATCCTGAAGCTTTCTTT	CSARVSSGDPEAFF
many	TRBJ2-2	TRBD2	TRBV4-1	TGCGCCAGCAGCCTCCACTCCGGACTAGCTGGCACCGGGGAGCTGTTTTTT	CASSLHSGLAGTGELFF
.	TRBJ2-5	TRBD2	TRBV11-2	TGTGCCAGCAGTTCACGACTAGCGGGGGGGCGAGAGACCCAGTACTTC	CASSSRLAGGRETQYF
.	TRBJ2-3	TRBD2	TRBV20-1	TGCAGTGCTCCTGGGACTAGCGGGGGAGATACGCAGTATTTT	CSAPGTSGGDTQYF
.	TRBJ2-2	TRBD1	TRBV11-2	TGTGCCAGCAGCCTGTCTCCGGGGACAGTCGGAACCGGGGAGCTGTTTTTT	CASSLSPGTVGTGELFF
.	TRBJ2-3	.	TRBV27	TGTGCCAGCAGCTTCCAGCAAACAGATACGCAGTATTTT	CASSFQQTDTQYF
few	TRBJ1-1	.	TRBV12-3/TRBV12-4	TGTGCCAGCAGTTTAAAGGGGAACACTGAAGCTTTCTTT	CASSLKGNTEAFF
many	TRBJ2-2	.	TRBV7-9	TGTGCCAGCAGCTTGTTGGGGCCCACCGGGGAGCTGTTTTTT	CASSLLGPTGELFF
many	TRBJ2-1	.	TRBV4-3	TGCGCCAGCAGTACGAGGGTTGGACACGATGAGCAGTTCTTC	CASSTRVGHDEQFF
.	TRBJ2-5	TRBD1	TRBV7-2	TGTGCCAGCAGGCGGGCGACAGGGGATCTAGAGACCCAGTACTTC	CASRRATGDLETQYF
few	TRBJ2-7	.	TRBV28	TGTGCCAGCAGTTTTCGAGGGTTGGCCTCCTACGAGCAGTACTTC	CASSFRGLASYEQYF
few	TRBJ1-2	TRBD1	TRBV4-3	TGCGCCAGCAGCCCCATAGGGGGCAGCGGGTATGGCTACACCTTC	CASSPIGGSGYGYTF
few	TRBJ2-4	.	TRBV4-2	TGTGCCAGCAGCCAAGACGTAAACATTCAGTACTTC	CASSQDVNIQYF
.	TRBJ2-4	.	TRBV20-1	TGCAGTGCTAGCGGACAGCCCGAAAACATTCAGTACTTC	CSASGQPENIQYF
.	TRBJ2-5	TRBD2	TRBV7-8	TGTGCCAGCAGCACCCGGAGTCCGGGAGCGGGGCGGTACTTC	CASSTRSPGAGRYF
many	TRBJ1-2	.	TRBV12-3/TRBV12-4	TGCGCCAGCAGCTTGGGCGGCTACACCTTC	CASSLGGYTF
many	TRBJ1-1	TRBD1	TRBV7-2	TGTGCCAGCAGCTTAGGACAGGGGCAGATCACTGAAGCTTTCTTT	CASSLGQGQITEAFF
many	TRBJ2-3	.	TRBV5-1	TGCGCCAGCAGCTGGCAGGTCCCTAGCACAGATACGCAGTATTTT	CASSWQVPSTDTQYF
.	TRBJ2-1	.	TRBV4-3	TGCGCCAGCAGCCAAGATAATCGTGTTGAGCAGTTCTTC	CASSQDNRVEQFF
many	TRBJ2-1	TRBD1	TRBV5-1	TGCGCCAGCAGCCGACAGGGAGATGAGCAGTTCTTC	CASSRQGDEQFF
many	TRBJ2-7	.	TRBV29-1	TGCAGCGTTGAAGAGGACGGATTCTCCTACGAGCAGTACTTC	CSVEEDGFSYEQYF
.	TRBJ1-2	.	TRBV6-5	TGTGCCAGCGGACTGGGACAAACGTATGGCTACACCTTC	CASGLGQTYGYTF
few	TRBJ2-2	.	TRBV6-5	TGTGCCAGCAGTTACGTGCTCGGGGAGCTGTTTTTT	CASSYVLGELFF
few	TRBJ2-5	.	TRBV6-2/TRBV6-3	TGTGCCAGCAGTAATTCGGAGACCCAGTACTTC	CASSNSETQYF
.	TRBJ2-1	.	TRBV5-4	TGTGCCAGCAGCTCGGAGGGTTCTGGCGGGCCGAGCCAAGGGCAGTTCTTC	CASSSEGSGGPSQGQFF
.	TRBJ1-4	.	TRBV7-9	TGTGCCAGCAGCCGGGGACGAGAAAAACTGTTTTTT	CASSRGREKLFF
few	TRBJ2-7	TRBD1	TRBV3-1	TGTGCCAGCAGCCAAGCCCCGACAGGGGTGTGGGAGCAGTACTTC	CASSQAPTGVWEQYF
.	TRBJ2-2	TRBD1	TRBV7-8	TGTGCCAGGGGGACAGAGAACACCGGGGAGCTGTTTTTT	CARGTENTGELFF
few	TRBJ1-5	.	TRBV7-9	TGTGCCAGCAGCGGAGGGAAACGCAATCAGCCCCAGCATTTT	CASSGGKRNQPQHF
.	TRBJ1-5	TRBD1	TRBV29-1	TGCAGCGTCGCGATGGGGACAGGGGGCAGGAATCAGCCCCAGCATTTT	CSVAMGTGGRNQPQHF
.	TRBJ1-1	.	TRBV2	TGTGCCAGCAGTGACCCGGACAGTGAAGCTTTCTTT	CASSDPDSEAFF
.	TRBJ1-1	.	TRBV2	TGTGCCAGCAGTGAATGGCAGGGGAGATTCGACACTGAAGCTTTCTTT	CASSEWQGRFDTEAFF
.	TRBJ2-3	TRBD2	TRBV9	TGTGCCTCCAAGCGGGGGGCCGGGGCAGATACGCAGTATTTT	CASKRGAGADTQYF
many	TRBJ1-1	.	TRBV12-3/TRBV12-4	TGTGCCAGCAGCTACCAGGTAATGAACACTGAAGCTTTCTTT	CASSYQVMNTEAFF
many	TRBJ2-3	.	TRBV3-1	TGTGCCAGCAGCCTACCCGGGACGGGTACGCAGTATTTT	CASSLPGTGTQYF
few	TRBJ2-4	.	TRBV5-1	TGCGCCAGCAGCCAGTTGACAGGTACAGTCAACATTCAGTACTTC	CASSQLTGTVNIQYF
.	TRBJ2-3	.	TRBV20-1	TGCAGTGCTAGGGGGGAAGGCACAGATACGCAGTATTTT	CSARGEGTDTQYF
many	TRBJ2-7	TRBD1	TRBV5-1	TGCGCCAGCAGCGTAACAGGGGGCATTGGCTACGAGCAGTACTTC	CASSVTGGIGYEQYF